The 16 T cell receptor beta chains presented below share a single source sample, sequenced in a study of low-dose radiotherapy and immunotherapy resistance in tumors. TRAV and TRBV primers primed cDNA for both TCRalpha and TCRbeta. TCR amplification involved 20 PCR cycles with a constant-region primer and V-primer adapter. In TCRdb, the reads were re-called with MiXCR into one record per CDR3 protein. The profile shows approximately 84,000 distinct CDR3 sequences, around 17% of them singletons. Noted time point: after trial treatment. The treatment here: LDRT plus nivolumab, ipilimumab, low-dose cyclophosphamide and aspirin (RACIN trial). The sample consisted of PBMCs, taken after low-dose radiotherapy plus immunotherapy. The receptor set was obtained from a male donor with prostate cancer.

This clonotype showed up many times. The genes are TRBV6-5 and TRBJ2-1, with D tentatively TRBD1 or TRBD2 (5 bases each). Deletions cut 2 bases from V and 0 bases from J, with 11 bases between. The CDR3 consists of 16 residues. Germline CDR1 reads MNHEY; CDR2 reads SVGAGI. The CDR3 is CASSYSFGGSYNEQFF. In DNA form, the CDR3 reads TGTGCCAGCAGTTACAGTTTTGGGGGCTCCTACAATGAGCAGTTCTTC.

This clonotype was seen many times. The gene calls are TRBV28 and TRBJ2-1; 10 bases map to TRBD2. Germline lookup yields CDR1 MDHEN and CDR2 SYDVKM. The CDR3 is 13 amino acids. V lost 6 bases, J lost 7 bases, and 3 bases stayed unmatched. The CDR3 region has the DNA TGTGCCAGCAGGTCAGCGGGAGGGAATGAGCAGTTCTTC. Its protein product is CASRSAGGNEQFF.

This clonotype came up many times. CDR3 in DNA: TGCGCCAGCAGCCGAGATGGACAGGGGGCCTACAATGAGCAGTTCTTC. Its protein product is CASSRDGQGAYNEQFF. V and J are TRBV4-1 and TRBJ2-1; 10 bases align to TRBD1. CDR1 is MGHRA, CDR2 YSYEKL, per germline. The CDR3 totals 16 residues. The V segment lost 4 bases and the J segment 2 bases; nucleotides outside the gene matches: 5.

This clonotype was detected ten times or more. The chain employs TRBV23-1 and TRBJ2-6; tentatively, D is TRBD1 (5 bases). TRBV23-1 is an open reading frame whose function is uncertain. Trimming took off 0 bases at V and 3 bases at J, with 9 bases between the two ends. This CDR3 region has 16 residues. CDR3: CASSQSGPCGANVLTF. The DNA of the CDR3 is TGCGCCAGCAGTCAATCGGGGCCTTGTGGGGCCAACGTCCTGACTTTC.

This clonotype has a count of ten or more. This chain links TRBV5-4 with TRBJ2-7; D ambiguous. CDR1 and CDR2 from the germline V gene are SGHNT and YYREEE (reference sequence). This CDR3 contains 13 residues. V lost 1 base to trimming and J lost 0 bases, with 5 bases between them. This chain's CDR3 is CASSLPRSYEQYF. The DNA for the CDR3 is TGTGCCAGCAGCTTGCCGCGCTCCTACGAGCAGTACTTC.

This clonotype has at least ten counts. The chain couples TRBV25-1 to TRBJ2-7; TRBD1 agrees at 10 bases. This CDR3 contains 18 residues. The germline gives CDR1 MGHDK, CDR2 SYGVNS. The V segment lost 2 bases and the J segment 5 bases; nucleotides outside the gene matches: 15. This CDR3 reads CASSERRQGAKTFHEQYF. The DNA of the CDR3 is TGTGCCAGCAGTGAAAGGAGACAGGGGGCGAAAACGTTCCACGAGCAGTACTTC.

This clonotype was seen ten or more times. J is TRBJ2-2 and V is TRBV7-2; D is tentatively TRBD1 or TRBD2 (5 bases each). CDR1 SGHTA and CDR2 FQGNSA come from the germline V gene. Trimming pared 5 bases from V and 0 bases from J, leaving 13 bases between. The CDR3 has 16 residues. CDR3 sequence: CASSPGGTANTGELFF. The DNA of the CDR3 is TGTGCCAGCAGCCCGGGTGGGACCGCGAACACCGGGGAGCTGTTTTTT.

This clonotype was counted many times. The genes are TRBV19 and TRBJ1-3, with TRBD1 matching over 7 bases. CDR3 size: 15 residues. CDR1 and CDR2 from the germline V gene are LNHDA and SQIVND (reference sequence). V was pared by 5 bases and J by 3 bases, with 7 bases of the junction left unmatched. This chain's CDR3 is CASSGNRGDGNTIYF. DNA of the CDR3: TGTGCCAGTAGTGGTAACAGGGGAGATGGAAACACCATATATTTT.

V gene TRBV6-2 or TRBV6-3 combines with J gene TRBJ1-2; no definite D call. Deletions cut 5 bases from V and 7 bases from J, with 11 bases between. CDR1 and CDR2 (germline): MNHEY, SVGEGT. This CDR3 is built from 12 residues. CDR3 loop: CASSEARRGYTF. Here the CDR3 DNA reads TGTGCCAGCAGTGAAGCCCGCCGTGGCTACACCTTC.

The chain combines TRBV4-3 with TRBJ2-1, with 10 bases matching TRBD1. Losses at the gene ends were 4 bases for V and 6 bases for J; bases not matched to a gene: 9. This CDR3 is 16 amino acids long. Germline V gene data show CDR1 as LGHNA and CDR2 as YSLEER. The CDR3 nucleotides read TGCGCCAGCAGCCTCCGCGGGACAGGGGAGGGCAATGAGCAGTTCTTC. This encodes CASSLRGTGEGNEQFF.

The table lists this clonotype with many counts. The chain joins TRBV5-1 to TRBJ2-1; no reliable D call. The V gene lost 2 bases and the J gene lost 7 bases, with 10 bases spanning the gap. This CDR3 has 13 amino acids. Germline values: CDR1 SGHRS, CDR2 YFSETQ. CDR3 region: CASSLWADNEQFF. CDR3 DNA: TGCGCCAGCAGCTTATGGGCGGATAATGAGCAGTTCTTC. Filled out from reference TRBV5-1 and TRBJ2-1, the complete variable domain reads KAGVTQTPRYLIKTRGQQVTLSCSPISGHRSVSWYQQTPGQGLQFLFEYFSETQRNKGNFPGRFSGRQFSNSRSEMNVSTLELGDSALYLCASSLWADNEQFFGPGTRLTVL.

A remark on this clonotype: This probably arose from a read error, given a far larger clone one base away. J is TRBJ2-7 and V is TRBV28, with D possibly being TRBD2 (6 bases). CDR1 is MDHEN, CDR2 SYDVKM, per germline. The CDR3 is 15 amino acids. V lost 6 bases, J lost 7 bases, and 22 bases lay in between. In DNA form, the CDR3 reads TGTGCCAGCAGCCCCGGGGGTCTCGCCTACAATGAGCAGTACTTC. Amino acids: CASSPGGLAYNEQYF.

There are many counts of this clonotype. The J gene is TRBJ2-5, the V gene TRBV7-9; 7 bases are shared with TRBD2. Trimming removed 0 bases from V and 5 bases from J; junction bases left unmatched: 3. This CDR3 is 14 amino acids long. The germline gives CDR1 SEHNR, CDR2 FQNEAQ (reference sequence). The CDR3 is CASSLAGGLETQYF. CDR3 nucleotides: TGTGCCAGCAGCTTAGCGGGAGGGCTGGAGACCCAGTACTTC.

The chain employs TRBV28 and TRBJ2-6; 8 bases match TRBD1. The germline CDR1 and CDR2 sequences are MDHEN and SYDVKM. With 8 bases clipped from V and 4 bases from J, the junction kept 10 bases outside the gene matches. This CDR3 is 16 amino acids long. The CDR3 DNA reads TGTGCCAGCGGTCGGGCAGGGGGCTCCGGGGCCAACGTCCTGACTTTC. It is translated as CASGRAGGSGANVLTF.

This clonotype was found many times. The V gene is TRBV10-1, the J gene TRBJ2-3, with a tentative D call TRBD2 (6 bases). V lost 8 bases, J lost 3 bases, and 15 bases lay in between. Per germline, CDR1 WNHNN and CDR2 SYGVQD (reference sequence). CDR3 length: 14 amino acids. This CDR3 reads CASPPGEGTDTQYF. As DNA, the CDR3 is TGCGCCAGCCCCCCGGGAGAGGGGACAGATACGCAGTATTTT.

This clonotype was counted between two and nine times. The V and J genes are TRBV6-2 or TRBV6-3 and TRBJ2-7; D not certain. V lost 7 bases to trimming and J lost 0 bases, with 10 bases between them. Germline V gene data show CDR1 as MNHEY and CDR2 as SVGEGT. The CDR3 sequence is 13 residues long. CDR3 bases: TGTGCCAGCATGCACTCTAACTCCTACGAGCAGTACTTC. This gives the protein CASMHSNSYEQYF.